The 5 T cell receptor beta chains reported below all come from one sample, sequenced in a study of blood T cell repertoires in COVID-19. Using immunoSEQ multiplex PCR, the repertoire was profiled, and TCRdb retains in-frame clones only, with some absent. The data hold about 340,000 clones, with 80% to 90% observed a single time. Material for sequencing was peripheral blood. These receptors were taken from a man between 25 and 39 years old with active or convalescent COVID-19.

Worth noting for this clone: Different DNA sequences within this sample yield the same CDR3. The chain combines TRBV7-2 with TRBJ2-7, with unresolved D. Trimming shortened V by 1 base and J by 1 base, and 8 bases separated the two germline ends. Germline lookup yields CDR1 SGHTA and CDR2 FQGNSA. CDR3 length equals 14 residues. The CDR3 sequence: CASSLGGGSYEQYF. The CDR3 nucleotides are TGTGCCAGCAGCTTAGGAGGCGGTTCCTACGAGCAGTACTTC.

The DNA of the CDR3 is TGTGCCAGCAGTTACTGGACTAGCGGTAAAGAGACCCAGTACTTC. Its translation is CASSYWTSGKETQYF. The chain couples TRBV27 to TRBJ2-5, with 10 nucleotides matching TRBD2. Germline V gene lookup returns CDR1 MNHEY and CDR2 SMNVEV (reference sequence). The CDR3 totals 15 residues. Trimming at V came to 4 bases and at J to 3 bases, leaving 5 bases not matched to a gene.

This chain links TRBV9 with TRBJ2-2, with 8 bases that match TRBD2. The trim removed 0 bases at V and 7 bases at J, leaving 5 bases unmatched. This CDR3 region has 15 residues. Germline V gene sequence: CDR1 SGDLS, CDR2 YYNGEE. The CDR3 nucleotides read TGTGCCAGCAGCGTAGCGGGGGGGCCTGGCGGGGAGCTGTTTTTT. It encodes CASSVAGGPGGELFF.

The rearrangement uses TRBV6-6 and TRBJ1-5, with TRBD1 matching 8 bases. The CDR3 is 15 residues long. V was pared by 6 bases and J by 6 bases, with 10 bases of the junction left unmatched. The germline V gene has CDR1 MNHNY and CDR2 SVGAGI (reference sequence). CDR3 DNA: TGTGCCAGCAGAAGGACAGGGCCTGTCGGTCAGCCCCAGCATTTT. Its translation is CASRRTGPVGQPQHF.

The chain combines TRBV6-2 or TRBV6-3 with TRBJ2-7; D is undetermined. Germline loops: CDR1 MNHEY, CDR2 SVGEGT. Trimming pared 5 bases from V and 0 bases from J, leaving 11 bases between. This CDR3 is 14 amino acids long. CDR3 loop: CASSPLHTSYEQYF. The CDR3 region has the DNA TGTGCCAGCAGTCCCCTGCACACCTCCTACGAGCAGTACTTC.